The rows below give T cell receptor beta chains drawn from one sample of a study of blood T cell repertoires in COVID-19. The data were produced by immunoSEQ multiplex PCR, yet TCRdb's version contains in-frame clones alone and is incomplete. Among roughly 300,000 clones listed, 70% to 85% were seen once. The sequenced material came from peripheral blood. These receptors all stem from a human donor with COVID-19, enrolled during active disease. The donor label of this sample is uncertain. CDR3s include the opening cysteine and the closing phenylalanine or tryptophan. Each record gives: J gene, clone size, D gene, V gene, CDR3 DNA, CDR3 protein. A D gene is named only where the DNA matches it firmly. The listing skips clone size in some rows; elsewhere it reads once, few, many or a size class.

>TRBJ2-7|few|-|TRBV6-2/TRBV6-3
TGTGCCAGCAGTTATGTACAGGGAACCGACGAGCAGTACTTC
CASSYVQGTDEQYF
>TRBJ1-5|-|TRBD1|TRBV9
TGTGCCAGCAGCCCAGAGGACGGGACAGGGGGCTTTAGCAATCAGCCCCAGCATTTT
CASSPEDGTGGFSNQPQHF
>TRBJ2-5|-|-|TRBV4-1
TGCGCCAGCAGCCAAATTCAACAGAAACACCAAGAGACCCAGTACTTC
CASSQIQQKHQETQYF
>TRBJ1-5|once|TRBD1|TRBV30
TGTGCCTGGAGCCCCCTCGGACAGGGGAATCAGCCCCAGCATTTT
CAWSPLGQGNQPQHF
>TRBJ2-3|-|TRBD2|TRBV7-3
TGTGCCAGCAGCTTAACCGGGAGGAGGAGCACAGATACGCAGTATTTT
CASSLTGRRSTDTQYF
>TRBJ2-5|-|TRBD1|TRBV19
TGTGCCAGTAGCCTACAGGGGAGAGGGGTCCAAGAGACCCAGTACTTC
CASSLQGRGVQETQYF
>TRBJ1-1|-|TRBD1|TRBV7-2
TGTGCCAGCAGCTCGGGGGGGACAGCTAACACTGAAGCTTTCTTT
CASSSGGTANTEAFF
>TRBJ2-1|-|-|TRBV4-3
TGCGCCAGCAGCCAGGGCTGGGCTTCTAATGAGCAGTTCTTC
CASSQGWASNEQFF
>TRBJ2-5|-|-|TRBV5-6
TGTGCCAGCAGCCGGGTCGGGCGGGACCAAGAGACCCAGTACTTC
CASSRVGRDQETQYF
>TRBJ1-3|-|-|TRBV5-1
TGCGCCAGCAGCTTTCTGACGGGGAGCGCGGGAAACACCATATATTTT
CASSFLTGSAGNTIYF